There are many counts of the clone carrying this TCR beta chain. V was shortened by 4 bases and J by 3 bases, with 7 bases between the two germline ends. Germline V gives CDR1 WSHSY, CDR2 SAAADI. CDR3 length equals 12 residues. One entry per CDR3 protein results from TCRdb running MiXCR on the 5' RACE reads. Here the sample spans roughly 750,000 distinct CDR3 sequences, 21% being singletons. The entry originates in a study of identical twins. Separately, the same data were catalogued under a study of T cells expressing NK-cell markers.

The V call is TRBV10-2, the J call TRBJ2-7; no clear D gene. Sequenced: PBMCs. This receptor was obtained from a woman younger than 30 in good health. The CDR3 coding sequence is TGCGCCAGCAGTGCCCACATCTACGAGCAGTACTTC. It encodes CASSAHIYEQYF.